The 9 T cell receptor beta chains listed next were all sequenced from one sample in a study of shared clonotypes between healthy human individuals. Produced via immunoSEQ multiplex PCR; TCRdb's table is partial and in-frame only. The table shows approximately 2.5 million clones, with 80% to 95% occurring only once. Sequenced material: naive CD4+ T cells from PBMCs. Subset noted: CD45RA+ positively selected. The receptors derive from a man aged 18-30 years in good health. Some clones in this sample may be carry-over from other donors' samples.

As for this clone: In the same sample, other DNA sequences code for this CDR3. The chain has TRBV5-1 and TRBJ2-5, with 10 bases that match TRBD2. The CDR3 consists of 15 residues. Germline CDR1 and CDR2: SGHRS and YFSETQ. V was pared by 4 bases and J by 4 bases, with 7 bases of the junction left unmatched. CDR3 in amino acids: CASSLGLAGVETQYF. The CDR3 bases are TGCGCCAGCAGCCTGGGGCTAGCGGGAGTAGAGACCCAGTACTTC. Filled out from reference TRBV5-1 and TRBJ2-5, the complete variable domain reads KAGVTQTPRYLIKTRGQQVTLSCSPISGHRSVSWYQQTPGQGLQFLFEYFSETQRNKGNFPGRFSGRQFSNSRSEMNVSTLELGDSALYLCASSLGLAGVETQYFGPGTRLLVL.

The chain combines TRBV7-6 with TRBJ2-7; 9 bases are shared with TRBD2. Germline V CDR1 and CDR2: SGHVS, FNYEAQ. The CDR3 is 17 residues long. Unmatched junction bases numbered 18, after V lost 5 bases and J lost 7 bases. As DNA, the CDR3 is TGTGCCAGCAGCCCAGACAGATACATTAGCGGGAGTAGAGAGCAGTACTTC. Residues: CASSPDRYISGSREQYF. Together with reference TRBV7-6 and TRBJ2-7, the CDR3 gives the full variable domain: GAGVSQSPRYKVTKRGQDVALRCDPISGHVSLYWYRQALGQGPEFLTYFNYEAQQDKSGLPNDRFSAERPEGSISTLTIQRTEQRDSAMYRCASSPDRYISGSREQYFGPGTRLTVT.

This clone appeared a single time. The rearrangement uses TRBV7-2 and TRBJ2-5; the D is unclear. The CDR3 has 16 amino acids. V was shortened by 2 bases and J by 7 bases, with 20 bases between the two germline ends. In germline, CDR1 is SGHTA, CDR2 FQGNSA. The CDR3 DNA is TGTGCCAGCAGCTTATCCGGCGCCCGAGGTCACGGGACCCAGTACTTC. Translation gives CASSLSGARGHGTQYF.

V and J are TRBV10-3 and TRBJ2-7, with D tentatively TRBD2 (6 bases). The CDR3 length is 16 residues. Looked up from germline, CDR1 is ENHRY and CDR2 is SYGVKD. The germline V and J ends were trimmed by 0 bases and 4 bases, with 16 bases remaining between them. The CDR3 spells CAISESPAGGEYEQYF. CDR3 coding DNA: TGTGCCATCAGTGAGTCGCCGGCTGGAGGGGAGTACGAGCAGTACTTC.

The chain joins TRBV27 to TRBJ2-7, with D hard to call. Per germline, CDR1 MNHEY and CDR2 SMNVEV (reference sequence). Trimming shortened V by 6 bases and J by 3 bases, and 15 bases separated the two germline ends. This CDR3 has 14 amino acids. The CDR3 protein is CASRFGWADYEQYF. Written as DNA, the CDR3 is TGTGCCAGCAGATTCGGGTGGGCGGACTACGAGCAGTACTTC.

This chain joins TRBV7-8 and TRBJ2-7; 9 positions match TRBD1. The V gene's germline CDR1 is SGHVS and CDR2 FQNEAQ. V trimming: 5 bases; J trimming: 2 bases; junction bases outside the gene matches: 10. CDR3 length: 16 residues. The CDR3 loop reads CASSRTPGQGTYEQYF. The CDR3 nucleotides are TGTGCCAGCAGCCGGACTCCGGGACAGGGTACCTACGAGCAGTACTTC.

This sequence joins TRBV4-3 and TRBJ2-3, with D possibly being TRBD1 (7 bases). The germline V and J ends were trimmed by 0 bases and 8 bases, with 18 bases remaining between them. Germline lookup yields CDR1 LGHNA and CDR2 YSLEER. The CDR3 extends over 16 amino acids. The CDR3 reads CASSQDRGGGAGTQYF. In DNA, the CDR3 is TGCGCCAGCAGCCAAGATAGAGGGGGCGGGGCGGGTACGCAGTATTTT.

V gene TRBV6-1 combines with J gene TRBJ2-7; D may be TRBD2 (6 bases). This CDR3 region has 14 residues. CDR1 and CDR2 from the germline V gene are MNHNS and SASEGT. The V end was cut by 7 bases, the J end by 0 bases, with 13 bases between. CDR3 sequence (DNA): TGTGCCAGCAAGTCGGGAGCCAACTCCTACGAGCAGTACTTC. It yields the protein CASKSGANSYEQYF.

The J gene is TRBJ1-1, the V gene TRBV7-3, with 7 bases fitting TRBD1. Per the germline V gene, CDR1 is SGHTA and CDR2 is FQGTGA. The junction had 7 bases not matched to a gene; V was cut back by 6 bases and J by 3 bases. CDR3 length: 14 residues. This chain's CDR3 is CASSPRGPDTEAFF. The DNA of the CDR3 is TGTGCCAGCAGTCCTAGGGGGCCGGACACTGAAGCTTTCTTT. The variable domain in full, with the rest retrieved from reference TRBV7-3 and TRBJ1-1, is GAGVSQTPSNKVTEKGKYVELRCDPISGHTALYWYRQSLGQGPEFLIYFQGTGAADDSGLPNDRFFAVRPEGSVSTLKIQRTERGDSAVYLCASSPRGPDTEAFFGQGTRLTVV.